Here is one TCR beta chain with its context. The antigen is undetermined. This sample is drawn from a study of T cell clones after liver transplantation. Study at large: Liver transplant recipients had immunosuppression withdrawal attempted within 2 years. General study findings and limits: These preliminary findings come from unstandardized post-transplant sampling times.

Repertoires were generated with immunoSEQ multiplex PCR, while TCRdb's copy carries only in-frame clones and drops some. The data hold approximately 100,000 clones, with roughly 80% observed a single time. Germline loops: CDR1 SGHVS, CDR2 FNYEAQ. This CDR3 contains 13 residues. The V and J ends lost 4 bases and 4 bases respectively, with 10 bases between them. The source was CD4+ T cells from blood, collected before liver transplant. The origin of this receptor is a human donor who received a liver transplant. The V and J genes are TRBV7-6 and TRBJ2-5; a possible D gene is TRBD1 (5 bases). The CDR3 region is CASSSLRVETQYF. The CDR3 DNA sequence: TGTGCCAGCAGCTCCCTCAGGGTAGAGACCCAGTACTTC.